Below are 17 T cell receptor beta chains sequenced from a single sample in a study of shared T cell receptors in the human thymus. This table comes from immunoSEQ multiplex PCR, and its TCRdb copy is limited to in-frame clones, with some not included. The sample carries approximately 760,000 clones, 75% to 90% recorded once. The same sample was also studied in work on human thymus T cells.

Sample: thymocytes. All receptors come from a girl less than two years old with a congenital heart defect.

The J gene is TRBJ1-1, the V gene TRBV19; the match to TRBD1 covers 9 bases. The CDR3 totals 11 residues. The J segment lost 5 bases and the V segment lost 10 bases, leaving 2 bases of the junction unmatched. CDR1 is LNHDA and CDR2 is SQIVND in the germline V gene (reference sequence). DNA for the CDR3: TGTGCCACACAGGGGGCAACTGAAGCTTTCTTT. Encoded protein: CATQGATEAFF.

The chain couples TRBV5-1 to TRBJ2-7, with 11 positions matching TRBD2. Unmatched junction bases numbered 23, after V lost 5 bases and J lost 7 bases. Germline V CDR1 and CDR2: SGHRS, YFSETQ. CDR3 length: 19 residues. The CDR3 reads CASSRTSGGFPPSSREQYF. CDR3 nucleotide sequence: TGCGCCAGCAGTCGTACTAGCGGGGGATTTCCTCCTAGTTCTCGAGAGCAGTACTTC. Using reference TRBV5-1 and TRBJ2-7 for the parts outside the CDR3, the full variable domain is KAGVTQTPRYLIKTRGQQVTLSCSPISGHRSVSWYQQTPGQGLQFLFEYFSETQRNKGNFPGRFSGRQFSNSRSEMNVSTLELGDSALYLCASSRTSGGFPPSSREQYFGPGTRLTVT.

The chain combines TRBV27 with TRBJ1-1; D is unclear. Germline V gene lookup returns CDR1 MNHEY and CDR2 SMNVEV (reference sequence). The V gene lost 2 bases and the J gene lost 9 bases, with 10 bases spanning the gap. The CDR3 totals 12 residues. CDR3 sequence (DNA): TGTGCCAGCAGTTTAAATGAGTCCCAAGCTTTCTTT. This translates into CASSLNESQAFF.

The chain carries TRBV4-1 and TRBJ2-1; 10 bases are shared with TRBD1. Trimming removed 1 base from V and 7 bases from J; junction bases left unmatched: 13. CDR3 size: 18 residues. Per the germline V gene, CDR1 is MGHRA and CDR2 is YSYEKL. CDR3 sequence (DNA): TGCGCCAGCAGCCAAGCGCCGGGACAGGGGAAGAATCTGAATGAGCAGTTCTTC. It is translated as CASSQAPGQGKNLNEQFF.

Concerning this clone: Distinct nucleotide sequences in the sample also encode this CDR3. This chain uses TRBV28 with TRBJ1-2; perhaps TRBD1 as D (6 bases). V lost 6 bases and J 4 bases, leaving 9 bases between the germline ends. Looked up from germline, CDR1 is MDHEN and CDR2 is SYDVKM. This CDR3 has 12 amino acids. CDR3 amino acids: CASRQGSYGYTF. The DNA of the CDR3 is TGTGCCAGCAGGCAGGGGAGCTATGGCTACACCTTC.

The chain has TRBV4-1 and TRBJ2-3, with 9 bases identical to TRBD2. CDR3 length equals 17 residues. V dropped 1 base and J dropped 4; count of bases not matched to a gene: 9. The germline CDR1 and CDR2 sequences are MGHRA and YSYEKL. Written as DNA, the CDR3 is TGCGCCAGCAGCCAAGTCCCAAGAGCGGGGGGCTCAGATACGCAGTATTTT. Its translation: CASSQVPRAGGSDTQYF.

The V and J genes are TRBV4-3 and TRBJ1-1; tentatively, D is TRBD1 (5 bases). Per germline, CDR1 LGHNA and CDR2 YSLEER. V lost 0 bases and J lost 8, with 10 bases in between. This CDR3 spans 13 amino acids. The CDR3, as DNA: TGCGCCAGCAGCCAAGATCGGGGGGACGAAGCTTTCTTT. It specifies CASSQDRGDEAFF.

The gene calls are TRBV7-2 and TRBJ2-3; 8 nucleotides match TRBD1. The trim removed 3 bases at V and 3 bases at J, leaving 14 bases unmatched. Germline CDR1 and CDR2: SGHTA and FQGNSA. The CDR3 is 18 amino acids. Here the CDR3 reads CASSFGSGQGQTTDTQYF. As DNA, the CDR3 is TGTGCCAGCAGCTTCGGTTCTGGACAGGGACAAACTACAGATACGCAGTATTTT.

The chain joins TRBV14 to TRBJ1-2, with 9 bases aligning to TRBD1. This CDR3 is 17 amino acids long. Germline CDR1 is SGHDN and CDR2 is FVKESK. J was trimmed by 0 bases and V by 5 bases; bases with no gene match: 10. In nucleotides, the CDR3 is TGTGCCAGCAGCTACCGGGACAGGGCCCTAGCTAACTATGGCTACACCTTC. It codes for CASSYRDRALANYGYTF.

The V call is TRBV18, the J call TRBJ1-1, with no clear D. The CDR3 loop spans 15 amino acids. V was clipped by 5 bases and J by 4 bases, with 17 bases between them. Looked up from germline, CDR1 is KGHSH and CDR2 is LQKENI. CDR3 amino acids: CASSNGRNWGTEAFF. Written as DNA, the CDR3 is TGTGCCAGCTCAAACGGGAGGAACTGGGGCACTGAAGCTTTCTTT.

The chain combines TRBV6-1 with TRBJ2-3, with D possibly matching TRBD2 (6 bases). This CDR3 spans 17 amino acids. Germline-derived CDR1 and CDR2 are MNHNS and SASEGT. With 1 base removed from V and 6 bases from J, the gap between germline ends came to 20 bases. Here the CDR3 DNA reads TGTGCCAGCAGTGAAGTCCGGGGGACTCGGGGTACGGATACGCAGTATTTT. It encodes CASSEVRGTRGTDTQYF.

This clone appeared a few times. This chain links TRBV27 with TRBJ2-7, with D tentatively TRBD2 (5 bases). V shed 6 bases and J shed 8 bases, with 23 bases lying between them. CDR1 is MNHEY and CDR2 is SMNVEV in the germline V gene (reference sequence). This CDR3 comprises 15 residues. CDR3 in amino acids: CASSHSGFSLEKQYF. The CDR3 DNA reads TGTGCCAGCAGCCATTCGGGGTTTTCCCTTGAAAAGCAGTACTTC.

This sequence joins TRBV5-5 and TRBJ1-4; D perhaps matches TRBD1 (6 bases). Germline V gene lookup returns CDR1 SGHKS and CDR2 YYEKEE (reference sequence). The V end lost 4 bases, the J end lost 1 base, and 23 bases lay between the germline ends. CDR3 size: 19 residues. CDR3 in DNA: TGTGCCAGCAGCAACCCTAATGACAGGAAGGTGGTAACTAATGAAAAACTGTTTTTT. This codes for CASSNPNDRKVVTNEKLFF. Complete variable domain (other parts from reference TRBV5-5 and TRBJ1-4): DAGVTQSPTHLIKTRGQQVTLRCSPISGHKSVSWYQQVLGQGPQFIFQYYEKEERGRGNFPDRFSARQFPNYSSELNVNALLLGDSALYLCASSNPNDRKVVTNEKLFFGSGTQLSVL.

The chain combines TRBV28 with TRBJ1-6; TRBD1 agrees at 10 bases. The J segment lost 14 bases and the V segment lost 6 bases, leaving 25 bases of the junction unmatched. The CDR3 is 19 amino acids. From germline, CDR1 is MDHEN and CDR2 SYDVKM. The CDR3 spells CASRPSPGTGDYRWSTLHF. The DNA for the CDR3 is TGTGCCAGCAGACCAAGTCCCGGGACAGGGGATTATAGGTGGTCCACCCTCCACTTT.

Concerning this clone itself: This specimen includes other DNA sequences encoding the same CDR3. The CDR3 DNA is TGTGCCAGCAGTCAGGGACTGTCCCCCCTCCACTTT. This codes for CASSQGLSPLHF. The gene calls are TRBV6-5 and TRBJ1-6, with D perhaps TRBD1 (5 bases). The germline gives CDR1 MNHEY, CDR2 SVGAGI. The CDR3 loop spans 12 amino acids. Trimming removed 5 bases from V and 13 bases from J, with 12 bases in between.

The chain has TRBV9 and TRBJ2-7, with D possibly matching TRBD1 (6 bases). The CDR3 sequence is 14 residues long. CDR1 and CDR2 (germline): SGDLS, YYNGEE. Deletions cut 3 bases from V and 2 bases from J, with 12 bases between. In DNA form, the CDR3 reads TGTGCCAGCAGCGCCTTAGACAGGCCCTACGAGCAGTACTTC. It translates to CASSALDRPYEQYF.

The table lists this clone with a few counts. J is TRBJ2-3 and V is TRBV5-4; 8 nucleotides align to TRBD2. The CDR3 is 16 residues long. The germline V gene encodes CDR1 SGHNT and CDR2 YYREEE (reference sequence). Trimming at V came to 4 bases and at J to 6 bases, leaving 13 bases not matched to a gene. CDR3 in amino acids: CASSRESGTRSDTQYF. CDR3 nucleotides: TGTGCCAGCAGCCGGGAATCGGGGACTAGAAGTGATACGCAGTATTTT.